The clone carrying this TCR beta chain has a handful of counts. This table comes from immunoSEQ multiplex PCR, and its TCRdb copy is limited to in-frame clones, with some not included. This table holds 200,000 to 250,000 clones, just over 85% found once. The data are from a study of blood T cell repertoires in COVID-19. With V trimmed by 8 bases and J by 8 bases, 3 bases remained unmatched. This CDR3 region has 12 residues. The sequence was obtained from a man aged 18 to 30 with active or convalescent COVID-19. Sequences were obtained from peripheral blood. This chain links TRBV12-3 or TRBV12-4 with TRBJ1-2; 12 bases map to TRBD1. The CDR3 coding sequence is TGTGCCAGCGGGACAGGGGGCGACGGCTACACCTTC. Encoded protein: CASGTGGDGYTF.